This is a list of T cell receptor beta chains from one sample in a study of T cell repertoires in cytomegalovirus infection. TCRdb itself ran the reads through MiXCR, one entry per CDR3 protein. There are about 490,000 distinct CDR3 sequences in the sample; around 10% occur only once, and roughly 10% lies in the top ten. Sequenced: PBMCs. Every receptor here comes from a human donor in good health (CMV status not recorded). Some clones in this sample may be carry-over from other donors' samples. The CDR3 runs from the conserved cysteine through the conserved F or W. A D gene is named only where the DNA matches it firmly. Clone size is shown for a subset of rows, as once, few, many or a class of expanded clone.

j_call clone_size v_call d_call cdr3_nt cdr3_aa
TRBJ2-7 - TRBV7-6 TRBD2 TGTGCCAGCAGCCTTAGCGGGAGAAGGGACGAGCAGTACTTC CASSLSGRRDEQYF
TRBJ2-5 many TRBV7-6 TRBD2 TGTGCCAGCAGCTCCTTTAGCGGGAGCCCCCAAGAGACCCAGTACTTC CASSSFSGSPQETQYF
TRBJ2-1 many TRBV12-3/TRBV12-4 TRBD2 TGTGCCAGCAGTCTACTAGCGGGAGGGCCGGGGAAGAACAATGAGCAGTTCTTC CASSLLAGGPGKNNEQFF
TRBJ2-3 once TRBV18 TRBD2 TGTGCCAGCTCACCAAGGGCGGGAGGACTGGATACGCAGTATTTT CASSPRAGGLDTQYF
TRBJ2-1 many TRBV29-1 - TGCAGCTTCGGAAGGGGGTATGACAATGAGCAGTTCTTC CSFGRGYDNEQFF
TRBJ2-7 - TRBV4-2 - TGTGCCAGCAGCCAACGGGAGAGACAGGGATACGAGCAGTACTTC CASSQRERQGYEQYF
TRBJ2-5 many TRBV18 - TGTGCCAGCTCACCACGGACGGACCAAGAGACCCAGTACTTC CASSPRTDQETQYF
TRBJ2-5 once TRBV29-1 - TGCAGCGTTGTAGGGTTAACAGAGATCCAGTACTTC CSVVGLTEIQYF
TRBJ2-1 few TRBV10-3 - TGTGCCATCAGTCTACACACCGAAGGAGGGGGTGAGCAGTTCTTC CAISLHTEGGGEQFF
TRBJ1-6 many TRBV4-2 - TGTGCCAGCAGCCAAGATCCGGGGTCACCCCTCCACTTT CASSQDPGSPLHF
TRBJ2-7 many TRBV7-2 TRBD2 TGTGCCAGCAGCTCGACTAGCGGGGCTCGGGACGAGCAGTACTTC CASSSTSGARDEQYF
TRBJ2-7 few TRBV15 - TGTGCCACCAGCGTTCATCGAGGCGCCGCCTCCTACGAGCAGTACTTC CATSVHRGAASYEQYF
TRBJ1-2 many TRBV27 TRBD1 TGTGCCAGCAGTTTAGACAGGGGGCGCTATGGCTACACCTTC CASSLDRGRYGYTF
TRBJ1-4 few TRBV12-3/TRBV12-4 TRBD1 TGTGCCAGCACTCGCAGGGGGAATGAAAAACTGTTTTTT CASTRRGNEKLFF